These 11 T cell receptor beta chains were sequenced from one sample in a study of graft-versus-host responses after intestinal transplantation. Profiled with immunoSEQ multiplex PCR; TCRdb holds only in-frame clones, not every one. The sample yields 70,000 to 95,000 clones, 90% to 95% seen once. The antigens these receptors bind are not known. This specimen was unstimulated CD8+ T cells sorted from spleen or lymph node cells, taken before transplant. The receptors shown here come from a human donor who was the organ donor for an intestinal transplant.

This clone has more than one count but fewer than ten. The chain links TRBV5-6 to TRBJ1-2, with D maybe TRBD1 (5 bases). Germline lookup yields CDR1 SGHDT and CDR2 YYEEEE. V was trimmed by 2 bases and J by 1 base, leaving 9 bases between them. There are 14 residues in the CDR3. The CDR3 sequence is CASSFPGLNYGYTF. CDR3 coding DNA: TGTGCCAGCAGCTTCCCAGGGCTTAACTATGGCTACACCTTC.

This clone was detected once. The CDR3: CASSLGLAGGLWDEQYF. CDR3 DNA sequence: TGTGCCAGCAGCCTGGGACTAGCGGGAGGGCTTTGGGACGAGCAGTACTTC. This sequence joins TRBV4-2 and TRBJ2-7; 16 positions agree with TRBD2. The CDR3 has 17 residues. The V segment lost 4 bases and the J segment 5 bases; nucleotides outside the gene matches: 8. The germline V gene has CDR1 LGHNA and CDR2 YNFKEQ.

The chain carries TRBV27 and TRBJ1-6; 8 bases map to TRBD1. Germline V gene lookup returns CDR1 MNHEY and CDR2 SMNVEV (reference sequence). CDR3 length: 15 amino acids. V shed 2 bases and J 8 bases; nucleotides not matched to a gene: 5. The DNA for the CDR3 is TGTGCCAGCAGTTTAGGACAGGGTGGATATTCACCCCTCCACTTT. Residues: CASSLGQGGYSPLHF.

V gene TRBV4-3 combines with J gene TRBJ2-5, with TRBD2 matching 10 bases. After removal of 2 bases from V and 3 bases from J, the junction contained 3 bases not matched to a gene. Germline CDR1 is LGHNA and CDR2 is YSLEER. The CDR3 is 15 residues long. CDR3 region: CASSQLLAGEETQYF. In DNA form, the CDR3 reads TGCGCCAGCAGCCAACTCCTAGCGGGAGAAGAGACCCAGTACTTC.

The J gene is TRBJ2-7, the V gene TRBV4-1; 7 bases align to TRBD2. The ends lost 3 bases at V and 5 bases at J; junction bases unmatched: 13. The CDR3 sequence is 16 residues long. In germline, CDR1 is MGHRA, CDR2 YSYEKL. For the CDR3, the DNA is TGCGCCAGCAGCCACGCCACCGGGGGGTGGGATGACGAGCAGTACTTC. Translation: CASSHATGGWDDEQYF.

The rearrangement joins TRBV27 to TRBJ1-1; tentative D call: TRBD1 (5 bases). V was trimmed by 8 bases and J by 5 bases, leaving 15 bases between them. CDR1 MNHEY and CDR2 SMNVEV come from the germline V gene (reference sequence). This CDR3 contains 13 residues. The CDR3 nucleotides read TGTGCCAGCGCGCCCGGGGGGAGTACTGAAGCTTTCTTT. Translation gives CASAPGGSTEAFF.

The V and J genes are TRBV29-1 and TRBJ2-2; D is unresolved. V dropped 4 bases and J dropped 2 bases, with 5 bases sitting between them. This CDR3 spans 12 amino acids. Per the germline V gene, CDR1 is SQVTM and CDR2 is ANQGSEA. The CDR3: CSVVPNTGELFF. DNA for the CDR3: TGCAGCGTTGTTCCAAACACCGGGGAGCTGTTTTTT.

The chain employs TRBV5-6 and TRBJ2-1; maybe TRBD1 (6 bases). The V end lost 4 bases, the J end lost 4 bases, and 15 bases lay between the germline ends. The V gene's germline CDR1 is SGHDT and CDR2 YYEEEE. The CDR3 runs to 15 residues. The CDR3 DNA reads as TGTGCCAGCAGCGTCAAGGTGGGGGCTTACAATGAGCAGTTCTTC. It is translated as CASSVKVGAYNEQFF.

V gene TRBV28 combines with J gene TRBJ1-1, with a tentative D call TRBD1 (6 bases). The CDR3 has 11 residues. Trimming stripped 8 bases from V and 6 bases from J, with 10 bases between. Germline V lookup: CDR1 MDHEN, CDR2 SYDVKM. In DNA, the CDR3 is TGTGCCAGCGGGGGGGCGGCTGAAGCTTTCTTT. This gives the protein CASGGAAEAFF.

The table lists this clone with a count of one. This rearrangement joins TRBV10-1 to TRBJ2-5; D is perhaps TRBD1 (5 bases). V was clipped by 7 bases and J by 3 bases, with 12 bases between them. This CDR3 has 13 amino acids. From germline, CDR1 is WNHNN and CDR2 SYGVQD (reference sequence). The CDR3 bases are TGCGCCAGCAACAGACAGCCGAAAGAGACCCAGTACTTC. It codes for CASNRQPKETQYF.

The chain employs TRBV6-5 and TRBJ1-2; 9 bases line up with TRBD1. This CDR3 is built from 13 residues. From germline, CDR1 is MNHEY and CDR2 SVGAGI. Trimming removed 5 bases from V and 7 bases from J; junction bases left unmatched: 5. As DNA, the CDR3 is TGTGCCAGCAGTGACGGGACAGGGCCTGGCTACACCTTC. Translation: CASSDGTGPGYTF.